This TCR beta chain was identified in a study of control samples from healthy donors and cancer patients. Germline CDR1 is MNHEY and CDR2 is SMNVEV (reference sequence). The CDR3 spans 15 residues. Trimming cost V 4 bases and J 4 bases; bases outside gene matches: 6. This table comes from immunoSEQ multiplex PCR, and its TCRdb copy is limited to in-frame clones, with some not included. The data show 200,000 to 250,000 clones, 90% to 95% seen once. The clonotype comes from a man aged 45-60 years in good health. This sequence joins TRBV27 and TRBJ2-1; 8 bases map to TRBD2. The sample taken for sequencing was blood. The CDR3 DNA reads TGTGCCAGCAGTTCCCTAGGCGGGGGGTACAATGAGCAGTTCTTC. Protein sequence: CASSSLGGGYNEQFF.